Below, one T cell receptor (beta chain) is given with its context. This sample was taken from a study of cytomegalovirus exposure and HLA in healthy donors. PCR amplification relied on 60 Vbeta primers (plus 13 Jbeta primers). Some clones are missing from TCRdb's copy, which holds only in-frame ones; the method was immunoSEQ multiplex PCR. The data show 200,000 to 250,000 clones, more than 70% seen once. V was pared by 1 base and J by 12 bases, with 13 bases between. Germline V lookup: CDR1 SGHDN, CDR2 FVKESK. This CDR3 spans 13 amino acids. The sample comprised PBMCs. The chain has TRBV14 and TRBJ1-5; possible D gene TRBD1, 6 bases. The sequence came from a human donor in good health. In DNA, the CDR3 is TGTGCCAGCAGCCAAGTCCCACAGGGCTACCAGCATTTT. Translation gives CASSQVPQGYQHF.